This TCR beta chain was obtained from a study of OX40 agonist ivuxolimab in advanced cancers. The CDR3 consists of 14 residues. Germline CDR1 reads SGDLS; CDR2 reads YYNGEE. The junction had 3 bases not matched to a gene; V was cut back by 5 bases and J by 3 bases. Sequencing used immunoSEQ multiplex PCR; TCRdb keeps in-frame clones, though not all of them. This sample has roughly 55,000 clones; approximately 83% occur once, and the top ten carry 9.5% to 15%. The clonotype comes from an adult with an advanced solid tumor such as melanoma, head and neck, liver or kidney cancer. This chain uses TRBV9 with TRBJ2-2, with TRBD1 matching 8 bases. The specimen comprised CD4+ or CD8+ T cells sorted from blood, sampled in a trial of the OX40 agonist ivuxolimab. CDR3 amino acids: CASRGTGDTGELFF. Here the CDR3 DNA reads TGTGCCAGCAGGGGGACAGGCGACACCGGGGAGCTGTTTTTT.